This TCR beta chain was retrieved from a study of cytomegalovirus exposure and HLA in healthy donors (TCRdb year 2017). As for the study more broadly: According to an earlier analysis of around 600 of the donors, 200 million or so T cells yielded 90 million to 130 million unique TCR beta sequences and around 280 Gb of sequence data. A separate validation cohort of about 110 different subjects was used in addition to the 666-subject first cohort. An earlier analysis of a few hundred of the donors applied high-throughput TCR beta sequencing to assess whether each TCR beta V gene segment acted as functional or pseudogenic. Roughly 5 DR-DQ haplotypes were treated as single units for association and clustering because of strong linkage in the cohort. Class I and class II HLA loci were covered by the typing at four-digit resolution. A later genetic analysis took genome-wide SNP genotypes for about 55% of the roughly 700 donors and used that subset as a discovery cohort. The aim of the study was to test whether cataloging public T cell receptors could identify signatures of past pathogen exposure. A later analysis re-examined previously published TCR beta repertoires from about 700 donors and added high-resolution HLA genotyping to investigate patterns of TCR occurrence. Among around 400 genotyped donors of the cohort, an average of about 240,000 unique TCR beta nucleotide sequences was sequenced per donor, of which about 18% were non-productive. High-throughput TCR immunosequencing, statistical association of individual TCRs with disease status, and machine learning were combined to predict cytomegalovirus infection status. The study profiled the T cell repertoires of 550 to 700 subjects by immunosequencing and related them to cytomegalovirus serostatus. Among the roughly 400 genotyped donors, approximately 81% belonged to the genetic ancestry cluster associated with self-reported Caucasian donors. Rather than using new phenotypic data, the later analysis identified candidate immune exposures from TCR beta sequences and from how often those sequences occurred across donors. Donor age, sex, ethnicity and CMV serostatus were compiled alongside the repertoire data. Typing coverage varied by locus: about 620-630 donors for A, B, C, DRB1 and DQB1; more than 500 for DQA1; more than 600 for DPA1; around 490 for DPB1. Every discovery cohort repertoire had been produced on one sequencing platform. About 330 gigabases of sequencing data and about 92 million unique TCR sequences made up an early release that covered 500 to 700 HLA-typed donors.

Libraries came from the immunoSEQ multiplex PCR assay. For the multiplex PCR, a mixture combining 60 forward primers for TCR Vbeta segments and 13 reverse primers for TCR Jbeta segments was used. A multiplex PCR assay on genomic DNA amplified the CDR3 region of rearranged TCR beta genes. Amplified TCR beta libraries were sequenced as 87-base-pair reads on the Illumina HiSeq System. As for the original processing: A later analysis counted 75 million to 100 million unique TCR beta chains across the 666 repertoires, and some 11 million of these chains were shared by at least two donors. Raw reads were error-corrected and collapsed into unique sequences by a nearest-neighbor algorithm in which closely related sequences were merged to remove PCR and sequencing errors. CDR3 sequences were aligned to IMGT reference sequences to assign V, D and J gene segments. For a sequence to be retained, a match of at least six nucleotides was required to both a V gene segment and a J gene segment. Rearrangements were called productive when the CDR3 lacked stop codons and stayed in frame with V and J; all others were non-productive. CDR3 was defined according to IMGT convention as the region running from the second conserved V-encoded cysteine to the conserved J-encoded phenylalanine. Sequences without an unambiguous match to a single V gene segment were excluded from the earlier analysis of about 600 of the donors. In an earlier analysis of 450 to 750 of the donors, a V segment was called functional when productive rearrangements were above 56.7%, and segregating when the standard deviation between donors exceeded 5%. A statistical classification framework was built to diagnose cytomegalovirus status from the catalog of TCR beta chain sequences. V and J gene assignment, in a later analysis, came from comparing TCR nucleotide sequences with IMGT/GENE-DB human TR gene sequences. A later analysis assigned CDR3 sequences and most-parsimonious VDJ recombination scenarios with the TCRdist pipeline. In a later analysis, each TCR beta chain was defined by its CDR3 amino acid sequence together with its V-gene family, and reads without a unique V-gene family were excluded. As a way to deal with suspected cross-contamination and a sequencing artifact, a later analysis dropped roughly 620 nucleotide sequences that were highly shared and had low generation probability. In a later analysis, a clonal expansion index for each public chain was calculated from normalized within-repertoire ranks of inferred template counts. In a later analysis, generation probabilities were computed with a VDJ recombination model fitted to out-of-frame rearrangements, and the resulting probabilities were checked against IGoR. A later analysis scored TCR-TCR, TCR-HLA and TCR-CMV co-occurrence with hypergeometric tests, applying a repertoire-size bias correction to TCR pairs. False discovery rates were estimated in a later analysis by permuting HLA or CMV assignments 20 times. In a later analysis, co-occurring TCRs were grouped using DBSCAN, and TCRdist sequence similarity was added for clustering within HLA-allele-positive subsets. Co-occurrence clustering excluded repertoires with fewer than 30,000 or more than 120,000 public chains, plus five with anomalous nucleotide sharing. What TCRdb holds here is the immuneACCESS table cut down to in-frame rearrangements. Part of the clones is not present; checked against another copy, under half of the missing clones reflect an unresolved V gene, and the others are unexplained. From that table come the V and J calls and clone size; the DNA was used to work out D and trimming. The sample yields about 160,000 clones; around 76% were counted once. In total, the top ten clones hold less than 1.2% of the sample.

In total, about 650 healthy bone marrow donors made up the cohort. All cohort members were sampled while nominally healthy, although unrecorded immune exposures were likely present. The donor tested CMV seronegative, placing the donor among the 350 to 400 seronegative members of the cohort. A peripheral blood sample was provided by each donor, and peripheral blood mononuclear cells were used for TCR beta sequencing. Genomic DNA was extracted from the blood cell samples with the Qiagen DNeasy Blood Extraction Kit. With respect to this clone: No cognate antigen has been identified for it. The record has no base qualities; no much larger clone is one base away. The sample contains more than one DNA sequence encoding this CDR3.

Findings and caveats that apply to the study as a whole: A further reported finding was that TCR beta sequences accurately predicted the HLA-A and HLA-B alleles for most subjects in the first cohort. In vitro tests confirmed that three of the cytomegalovirus-associated TCR beta chains recognize cytomegalovirus antigens. Several of the top co-occurrence clusters appeared to be linked to parvovirus B19, influenza, CMV and Epstein-Barr virus, according to a later analysis. Correlated functional status among segregating V segments might be attributable to linkage disequilibrium, but an unknown experimental factor could not be ruled out. When HLA alleles, especially DR and DQ, strongly co-occurred, attributing TCR associations to individual alleles was difficult. The authors suggested that the approach could potentially be extended to other disease states and immunological phenotypes. A cluster of highly shared sequence variants was judged likely to be a technical artifact of the sequencing pipeline. HLA typing was unavailable for some donors at each locus, so association tests used only the typed subset. Sequencing depth was assumed to be roughly uniform across donors in the presence/absence analyses, though that assumption may not hold. Most TCR sequences were seen in very few donors, while some public TCRs were found in many individuals. Because counts were too low, roughly 16 rarely observed V segments, including chromosome 9 orphons, were excluded from the earlier analysis of around 640 of the donors. The only immune exposure information available for the cohort was CMV serostatus. In a later genetic analysis, a missense DCLRE1C variant was associated with V-gene and J-gene trimming of TCR beta chains, and the association was replicated in an independent cohort. In this cohort, only TCR beta chains were sequenced, and detectable features were limited by the absence of alpha or paired-chain data. In a later genetic analysis, fewer N-insertions in productive TCRs were reported among donors in an Asian-associated ancestry cluster than the approximately 670-donor mean. The study listed 164 TCR beta chains as associated with cytomegalovirus. In a later analysis, TCR association rates were found to vary across HLA loci, with the most associated TCRs seen for DRB1 alleles and the fewest for HLA-C alleles. An earlier analysis of approximately 500 of the donors showed that most TCR beta V segments appeared in productive rearrangements either about 87% or about 30% of the time, which broadly matched IMGT annotations. In a later analysis, HLA-associated TCR beta chains showed more clonal expansion and lower generation probabilities than non-associated chains that were equally common. The classifier was reported to diagnose cytomegalovirus status with high specificity and sensitivity in both the original cohort and the validation cohort. In a later analysis, most CMV-associated TCR beta chains were found to appear HLA-restricted, with HLA associations seemingly driven largely by CMV exposure. In a later analysis, around 17,000 TCR beta sequences were associated with specific HLA alleles at a false discovery rate of 0.05.

The sample was PBMCs. This receptor was obtained from a middle-aged woman in good health and CMV-seronegative.

The CDR3 loop reads CAWSAYNEQFF. The DNA sequence follows: TGTGCCTGGAGCGCCTACAATGAGCAGTTCTTC. The chain was built from TRBV30 and TRBJ2-1; the D gene remains uncertain. The CDR3 measures 11 amino acids from cysteine to phenylalanine. Only CDR3 DNA is held: 33 bases, read in frame from base 1. V loses 3 bases, J loses 2 bases, and the germline ends lie 2 bases apart. According to the germline V gene (reference sequence), CDR1 reads GTSNPN and CDR2 reads SVGIG. Reference TRBV30 and TRBJ2-1 genes cover what lies past the CDR3, so the full variable domain is SQTIHQWPATLVQPVGSPLSLECTVEGTSNPNLYWYRQAAGRGLQLLFYSVGIGQISSEVPQNLSASRPQDRQFILSSKKLLLSDSGFYLCAWSAYNEQFFGPGTRLTVL.